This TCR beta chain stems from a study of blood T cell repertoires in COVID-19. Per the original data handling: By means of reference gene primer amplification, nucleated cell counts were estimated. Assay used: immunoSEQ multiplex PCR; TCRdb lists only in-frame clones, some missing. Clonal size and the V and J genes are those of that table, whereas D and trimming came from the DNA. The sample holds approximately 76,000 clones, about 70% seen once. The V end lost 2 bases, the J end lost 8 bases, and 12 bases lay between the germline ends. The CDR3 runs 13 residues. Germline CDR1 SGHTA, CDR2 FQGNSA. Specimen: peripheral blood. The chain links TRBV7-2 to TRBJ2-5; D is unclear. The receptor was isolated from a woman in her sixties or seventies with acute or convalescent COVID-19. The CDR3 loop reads CASSLLRGLTQYF. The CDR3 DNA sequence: TGTGCCAGCAGCTTATTACGAGGCCTTACCCAGTACTTC. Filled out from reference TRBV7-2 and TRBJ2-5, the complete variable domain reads GAGVSQSPSNKVTEKGKDVELRCDPISGHTALYWYRQSLGQGLEFLIYFQGNSAPDKSGLPSDRFSAERTGGSVSTLTIQRTQQEDSAVYLCASSLLRGLTQYFGPGTRLLVL.